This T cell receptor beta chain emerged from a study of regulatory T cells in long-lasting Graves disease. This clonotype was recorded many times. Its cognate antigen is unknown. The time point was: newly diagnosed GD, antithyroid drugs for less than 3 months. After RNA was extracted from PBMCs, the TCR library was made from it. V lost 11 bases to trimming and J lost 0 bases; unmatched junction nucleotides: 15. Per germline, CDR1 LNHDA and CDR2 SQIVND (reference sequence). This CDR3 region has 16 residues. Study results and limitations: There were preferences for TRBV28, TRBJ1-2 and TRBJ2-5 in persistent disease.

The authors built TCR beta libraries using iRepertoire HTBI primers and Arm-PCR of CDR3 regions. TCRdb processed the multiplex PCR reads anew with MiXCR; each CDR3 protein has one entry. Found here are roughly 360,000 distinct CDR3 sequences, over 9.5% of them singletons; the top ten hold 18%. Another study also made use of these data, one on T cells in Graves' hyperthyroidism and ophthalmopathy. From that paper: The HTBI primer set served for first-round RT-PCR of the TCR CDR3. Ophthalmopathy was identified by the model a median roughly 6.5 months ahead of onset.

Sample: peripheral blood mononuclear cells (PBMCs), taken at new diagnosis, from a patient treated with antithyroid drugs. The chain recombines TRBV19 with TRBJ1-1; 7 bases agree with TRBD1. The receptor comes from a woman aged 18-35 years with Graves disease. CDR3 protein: CAGPTGLVPVNTEAFF. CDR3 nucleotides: TGTGCCGGACCGACAGGGCTTGTCCCCGTGAACACTGAAGCTTTCTTT.